The 8 T cell receptor beta chains given below trace back to one sample, sequenced in a study of metastatic and nonmetastatic thyroid tumors. TCRdb re-analyzed the PCR reads through MiXCR. The data show about 39,000 clones, approximately 20% seen once. Patients had received no treatment of any kind before thyroid surgery. Sequencing was performed on tumor tissue. Receptor source: a female donor with papillary thyroid cancer or a benign thyroid nodule (not recorded which). Some clones in this sample may be carry-over from other donors' samples.

The chain couples TRBV6-1 to TRBJ2-7, with 7 bases lining up with TRBD2. V trimming: 6 bases; J trimming: 3 bases; junction bases outside the gene matches: 8. Germline V gene data show CDR1 as MNHNS and CDR2 as SASEGT. CDR3 length: 14 residues. The CDR3 DNA reads as TGTGCCAGCAGCCAAGGACTAGGAATCTACGAGCAGTACTTC. Translating gives CASSQGLGIYEQYF.

Ten or more counts support this clone. The rearrangement uses TRBV20-1 and TRBJ2-1; 14 bases align to TRBD2. The CDR3 loop spans 15 amino acids. With V trimmed by 6 bases and J by 8 bases, 9 bases remained unmatched. In germline, CDR1 is DFQATT, CDR2 SNEGSKA (reference sequence). The CDR3 here is CSAEGTSGSEYEQFF. The CDR3, as DNA: TGCAGTGCAGAAGGGACTAGCGGGAGTGAGTATGAGCAGTTCTTC.

The sample holds many counts of this clone. A much larger clone lies one base from this, so it may be a read error. The CDR3: CASSVEGPMNTEAVF. CDR3 nucleotides: TGCGCCAGCAGCGTGGAGGGGCCTATGAACACTGAAGCTGTCTTT. The V call is TRBV5-1, the J call TRBJ1-1; TRBD1 is a possible D gene (5 bases). Germline V gene sequence: CDR1 SGHRS, CDR2 YFSETQ. The CDR3 totals 15 residues. The full variable domain, completed using reference TRBV5-1 and TRBJ1-1, is KAGVTQTPRYLIKTRGQQVTLSCSPISGHRSVSWYQQTPGQGLQFLFEYFSETQRNKGNFPGRFSGRQFSNSRSEMNVSTLELGDSALYLCASSVEGPMNTEAVFGQGTRLTVV.

This clone came up many times. V and J are TRBV4-3 and TRBJ2-3, with 7 nucleotides matching TRBD2. The CDR3 loop spans 16 amino acids. Unmatched junction bases numbered 18, after V lost 4 bases and J lost 11 bases. Germline CDR1 reads LGHNA; CDR2 reads YSLEER. Here the CDR3 DNA reads TGCGCCAGCAGCCTTAGACAGTCATCCCGTCCGGGGGGGCAGTATTTT. Translating gives CASSLRQSSRPGGQYF.

This clone was seen at least ten times. The chain employs TRBV7-6 and TRBJ1-5; D call uncertain. The CDR3 runs to 15 residues. Germline loops: CDR1 SGHVS, CDR2 FNYEAQ. Trimming shortened V by 1 base and J by 3 bases, and 10 bases separated the two germline ends. CDR3 DNA: TGTGCCAGCAGCTTAGGGGCAGGAGTCAATCAGCCCCAGCATTTT. It yields the protein CASSLGAGVNQPQHF.

This clone was found many times. CDR3 sequence: CAGLNSGRLYF. As DNA, the CDR3 is TGTGCCGGCCTGAATAGCGGGAGGCTGTACTTC. This rearrangement joins TRBV30 to TRBJ2-7; TRBD2 matches 10 bases. CDR1 is GTSNPN and CDR2 is SVGIG in the germline V gene (reference sequence). This CDR3 is built from 11 residues. Unmatched junction bases numbered 10, after V lost 8 bases and J lost 12 bases. Filled out from reference TRBV30 and TRBJ2-7, the complete variable domain reads SQTIHQWPATLVQPVGSPLSLECTVEGTSNPNLYWYRQAAGRGLQLLFYSVGIGQISSEVPQNLSASRPQDRQFILSSKKLLLSDSGFYLCAGLNSGRLYFGPGTRLTVT.

With regard to this clone: Since a much larger clone is just one base distant, this may be a read error. The chain recombines TRBV19 with TRBJ2-3; 9 nucleotides agree with TRBD2. V shed 1 base and J 6 bases; nucleotides not matched to a gene: 14. The CDR3 totals 18 residues. Germline CDR1 LNHDA, CDR2 SQIVND (reference sequence). The CDR3 sequence is CASSIAVAGVPPVDTQYF. Here the CDR3 DNA reads TGTGCCAGTAGTATAGCGGTAGCGGGAGTCCCACCGGTGGATACGCAGTATTTT.

This clone was picked up many times. The chain links TRBV11-1 to TRBJ2-2; 7 nucleotides line up with TRBD2. CDR3 length: 16 amino acids. Germline values: CDR1 SGHAT, CDR2 FQDESV (reference sequence). Trimming took 3 bases from V and 1 from J; bases not matched to a gene: 5. The CDR3 DNA sequence: TGTGCCAGCAGCTTGGGCGGGAGTTGGAACACCGGGGAGCTGTTTTTT. Its translation is CASSLGGSWNTGELFF.